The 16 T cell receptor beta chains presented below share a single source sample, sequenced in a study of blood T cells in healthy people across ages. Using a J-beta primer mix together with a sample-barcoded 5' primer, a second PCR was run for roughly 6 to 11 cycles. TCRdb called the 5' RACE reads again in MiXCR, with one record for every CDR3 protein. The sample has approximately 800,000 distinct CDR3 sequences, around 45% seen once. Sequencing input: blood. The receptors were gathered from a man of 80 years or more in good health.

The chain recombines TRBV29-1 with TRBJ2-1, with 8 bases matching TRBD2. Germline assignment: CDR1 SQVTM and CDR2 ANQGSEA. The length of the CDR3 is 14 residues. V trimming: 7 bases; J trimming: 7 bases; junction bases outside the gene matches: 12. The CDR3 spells CSACSTSGINEQFF. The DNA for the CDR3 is TGCAGCGCCTGCAGTACTAGCGGAATAAATGAGCAGTTCTTC.

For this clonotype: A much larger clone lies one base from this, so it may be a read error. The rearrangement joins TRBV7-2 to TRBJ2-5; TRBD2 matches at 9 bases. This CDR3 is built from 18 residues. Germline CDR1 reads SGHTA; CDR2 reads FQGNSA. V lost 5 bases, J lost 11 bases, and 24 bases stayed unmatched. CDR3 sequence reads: CASSQARASGNPYNEQYF. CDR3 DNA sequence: TGTGCCAGCAGCCAAGCGAGGGCTAGCGGGAATCCCTACAATGAGCAGTACTTC.

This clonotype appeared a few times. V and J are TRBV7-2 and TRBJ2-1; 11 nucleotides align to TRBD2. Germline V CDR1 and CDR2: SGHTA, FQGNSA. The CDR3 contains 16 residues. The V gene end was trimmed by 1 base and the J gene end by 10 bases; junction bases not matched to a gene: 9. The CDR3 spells CASSLDGTSGPGEQFF. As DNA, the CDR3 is TGTGCCAGCAGCTTAGATGGGACTAGCGGCCCCGGCGAGCAGTTCTTC.

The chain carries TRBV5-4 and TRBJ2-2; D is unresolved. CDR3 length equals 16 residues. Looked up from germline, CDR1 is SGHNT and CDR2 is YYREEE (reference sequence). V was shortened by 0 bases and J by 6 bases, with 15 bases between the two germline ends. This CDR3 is CASSLGPTRVPGELFF. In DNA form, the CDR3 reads TGTGCCAGCAGCTTGGGGCCCACCCGGGTCCCCGGGGAGCTGTTTTTT.

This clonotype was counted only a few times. The CDR3 spells CASRRPGDAQPQHF. Here the CDR3 DNA reads TGTGCCAGCAGGAGGCCAGGGGACGCACAGCCCCAGCATTTT. This chain uses TRBV12-3 or TRBV12-4 with TRBJ1-5; perhaps TRBD1 as D (6 bases). Between the trimmed V and J ends, which lost 6 bases and 7 bases, there was a span of 16 bases. This CDR3 has 14 amino acids.

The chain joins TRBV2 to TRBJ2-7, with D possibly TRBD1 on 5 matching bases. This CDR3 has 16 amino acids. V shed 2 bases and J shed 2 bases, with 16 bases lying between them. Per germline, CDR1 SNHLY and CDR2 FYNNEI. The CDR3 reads CASSESVAGYTYEQYF. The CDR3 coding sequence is TGTGCCAGCAGTGAAAGTGTGGCAGGGTATACCTACGAGCAGTACTTC.

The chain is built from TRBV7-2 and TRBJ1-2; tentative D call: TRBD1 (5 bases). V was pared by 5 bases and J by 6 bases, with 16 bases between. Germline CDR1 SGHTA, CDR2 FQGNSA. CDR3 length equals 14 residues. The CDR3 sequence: CASSPRDPINGYTF. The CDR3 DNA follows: TGTGCCAGCAGCCCCCGGGACCCAATTAATGGCTACACCTTC.

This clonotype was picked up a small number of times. DNA for the CDR3: TGCGCCAGCAGCTCCGGTCCAGGGTCGGAGACCCAGTACTTC. Its protein product is CASSSGPGSETQYF. The V call is TRBV5-1, the J call TRBJ2-5; weak D call: TRBD1 (5 bases). The germline CDR1 and CDR2 sequences are SGHRS and YFSETQ. CDR3 length: 14 amino acids. Trimming pared 3 bases from V and 5 bases from J, leaving 14 bases between.

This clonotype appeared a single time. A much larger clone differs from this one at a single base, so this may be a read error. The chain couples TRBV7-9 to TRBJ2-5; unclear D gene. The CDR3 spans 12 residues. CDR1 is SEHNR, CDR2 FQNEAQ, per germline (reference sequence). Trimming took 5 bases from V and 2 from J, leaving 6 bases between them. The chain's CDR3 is CASSPIQETQYF. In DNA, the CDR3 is TGTGCCAGCAGCCCGATACAAGAGACCCAGTACTTC.

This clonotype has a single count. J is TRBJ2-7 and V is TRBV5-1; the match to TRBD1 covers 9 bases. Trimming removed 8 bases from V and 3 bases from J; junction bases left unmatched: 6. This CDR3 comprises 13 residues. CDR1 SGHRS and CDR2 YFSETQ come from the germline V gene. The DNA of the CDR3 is TGCGCCAGTGTCGAGACAGGGGGCTACGAGCAGTACTTC. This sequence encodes CASVETGGYEQYF. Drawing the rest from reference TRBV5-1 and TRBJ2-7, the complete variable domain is KAGVTQTPRYLIKTRGQQVTLSCSPISGHRSVSWYQQTPGQGLQFLFEYFSETQRNKGNFPGRFSGRQFSNSRSEMNVSTLELGDSALYLCASVETGGYEQYFGPGTRLTVT.

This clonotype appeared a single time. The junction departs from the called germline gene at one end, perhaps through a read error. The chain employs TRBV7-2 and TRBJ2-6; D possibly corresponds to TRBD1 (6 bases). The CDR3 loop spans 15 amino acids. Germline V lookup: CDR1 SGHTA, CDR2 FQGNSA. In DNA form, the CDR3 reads TGTGCCAGCAGCTTAGGGATGGCAGGGGCCAACGTCCCGACTTTC. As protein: CASSLGMAGANVPTF.

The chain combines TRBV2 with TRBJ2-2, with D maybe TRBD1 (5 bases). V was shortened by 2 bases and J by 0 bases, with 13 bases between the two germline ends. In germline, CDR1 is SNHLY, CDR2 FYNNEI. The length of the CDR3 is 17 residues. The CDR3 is CASSEPSYRSNTGELFF. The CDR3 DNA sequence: TGTGCCAGCAGTGAACCCTCTTACAGGTCGAACACCGGGGAGCTGTTTTTT.

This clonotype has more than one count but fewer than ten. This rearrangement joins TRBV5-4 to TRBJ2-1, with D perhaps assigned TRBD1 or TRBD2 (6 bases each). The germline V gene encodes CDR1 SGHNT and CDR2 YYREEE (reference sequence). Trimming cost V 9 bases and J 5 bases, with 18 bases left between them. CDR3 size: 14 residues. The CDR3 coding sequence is TGTGCCACCCCCGGGGGCGGAAAAAACAATGAGCAGTTCTTC. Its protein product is CATPGGGKNNEQFF. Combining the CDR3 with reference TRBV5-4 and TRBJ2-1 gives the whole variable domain ETGVTQSPTHLIKTRGQQVTLRCSSQSGHNTVSWYQQALGQGPQFIFQYYREEENGRGNFPPRFSGLQFPNYSSELNVNALELDDSALYLCATPGGGKNNEQFFGPGTRLTVL.

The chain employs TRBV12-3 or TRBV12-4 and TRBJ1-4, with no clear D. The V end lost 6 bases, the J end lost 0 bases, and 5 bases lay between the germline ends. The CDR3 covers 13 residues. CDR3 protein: CASSPTTNEKLFF. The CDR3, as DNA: TGTGCCAGCAGCCCAACAACTAATGAAAAACTGTTTTTT.

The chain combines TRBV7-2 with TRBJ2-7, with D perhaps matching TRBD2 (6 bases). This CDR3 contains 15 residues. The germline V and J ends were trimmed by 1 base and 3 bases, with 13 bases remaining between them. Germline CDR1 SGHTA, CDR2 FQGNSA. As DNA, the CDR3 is TGTGCCAGCAGCTTAGATGACGGGAGTCTCTACGAGCAGTACTTC. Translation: CASSLDDGSLYEQYF.

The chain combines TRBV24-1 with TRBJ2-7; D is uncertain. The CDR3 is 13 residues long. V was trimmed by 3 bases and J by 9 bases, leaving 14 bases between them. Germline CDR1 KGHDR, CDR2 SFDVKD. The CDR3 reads CATSDPPQLGQYF. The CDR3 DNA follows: TGTGCCACCAGTGATCCTCCGCAGCTCGGGCAGTACTTC.